This T cell receptor (beta chain) was recovered during a study of blood T cell repertoires in COVID-19. Study context: Samples came from the United States, Italy and Spain, spanning acute and convalescent COVID-19. PBMCs, B-cell-depleted T cells, or T cells provided the cDNA or gDNA that made up the material.

This CDR3 region has 12 residues. The germline V and J ends were trimmed by 0 bases and 8 bases, with 7 bases remaining between them. Per germline, CDR1 LGHDT and CDR2 YNNKEL (reference sequence). As processed by the authors: Reference gene primer amplification gave estimated nucleated cell counts. Here immunoSEQ multiplex PCR was the method, and the copy in TCRdb shows in-frame clones only, minus some. Clonal size and the V and J genes are those of that table, whereas D and trimming came from the DNA. Counted here are some 25,000 clones, around nine tenths occurring once; the ten biggest clones make up approximately 8%.

The clonotype originates from a man between 50 and 59 years old with active COVID-19. The chain couples TRBV3-1 (or the pseudogene TRBV3-2) to TRBJ1-2; D gene ambiguous. The sample taken for sequencing was peripheral blood. The CDR3 region is CASSQETGGYTF. The CDR3 bases are TGTGCCAGCAGCCAAGAGACGGGGGGCTACACCTTC.